This passage covers 11 T cell receptor beta chains from one sample sequenced in a study of T cells after posttransplantation cyclophosphamide. Clones were sequenced by immunoSEQ multiplex PCR, and TCRdb holds only the in-frame ones, with some missing. The record shows 25,000 to 30,000 clones for this sample, with no singletons present. Sequencing used PBMCs. These receptors were obtained from a woman aged 55-69 years in good health, CMV-negative, and a related stem cell transplant donor.

This clone was detected many times. The genes are TRBV28 and TRBJ2-7; 13 positions agree with TRBD2. From germline, CDR1 is MDHEN and CDR2 SYDVKM. The CDR3 totals 15 residues. Trimming took 1 base from V and 7 from J; bases not matched to a gene: 4. The CDR3 loop is CASSLSKTSGGEQYF. The CDR3 DNA is TGTGCCAGCAGTTTATCAAAGACTAGCGGGGGGGAGCAGTACTTC.

This clone turned up a few times. This chain joins TRBV12-3 or TRBV12-4 and TRBJ2-2; 8 bases match TRBD1. This CDR3 has 15 amino acids. V was clipped by 7 bases and J by 2 bases; unmatched bases: 6. The CDR3 region has the DNA TGTGCCAGCAAGCTCGACAGGGGAAACACCGGGGAGCTGTTTTTT. It yields the protein CASKLDRGNTGELFF.

This clone has a handful of counts. The V call is TRBV9, the J call TRBJ1-3, with 9 bases that match TRBD1. The trim removed 4 bases at V and 4 bases at J, leaving 6 bases unmatched. Germline CDR1 reads SGDLS; CDR2 reads YYNGEE. This CDR3 has 15 amino acids. The CDR3 DNA sequence: TGTGCCAGCAGCCCAGGGACAGGGTACGGAAACACCATATATTTT. Protein: CASSPGTGYGNTIYF.

This clone appeared a few times. In DNA, the CDR3 is TGTGCCAGCAGTCGCGACTATAAAGAGACCCAGTACTTC. It specifies CASSRDYKETQYF. The rearrangement links TRBV7-3 to TRBJ2-5, with D tentatively TRBD2 (5 bases). The length of the CDR3 is 13 residues. Looked up from germline, CDR1 is SGHTA and CDR2 is FQGTGA. The V gene lost 6 bases and the J gene lost 3 bases, with 11 bases spanning the gap.

This clone has only a few counts. The genes are TRBV30 and TRBJ2-3, with 9 bases fitting TRBD2. CDR1 is GTSNPN, CDR2 SVGIG, per germline (reference sequence). This CDR3 is built from 14 residues. V shed 8 bases, J shed 0 bases, and the junction held 6 bases outside the gene matches. CDR3 in amino acids: CATTSGLSTDTQYF. CDR3 nucleotide sequence: TGTGCCACGACTAGCGGCCTAAGCACAGATACGCAGTATTTT.

This clone came up many times. J is TRBJ2-3 and V is TRBV4-2; 8 bases map to TRBD2. The germline CDR1 and CDR2 sequences are LGHNA and YNFKEQ. V gave up 1 base and J gave up 3 bases; unmatched junction bases: 3. This CDR3 spans 15 amino acids. CDR3 protein: CASSQAAGVTDTQYF. DNA of the CDR3: TGTGCCAGCAGCCAAGCAGCGGGAGTGACAGATACGCAGTATTTT.

The chain joins TRBV30 to TRBJ1-1; D remains unclear. The CDR3 consists of 13 residues. V was cut by 0 bases and J by 3 bases, with 8 bases left in between. Germline lookup yields CDR1 GTSNPN and CDR2 SVGIG (reference sequence). The CDR3 loop reads CAWSVSRDTEAFF. The CDR3 region has the DNA TGTGCCTGGAGTGTGTCGAGGGACACTGAAGCTTTCTTT. Supplemented by reference TRBV30 and TRBJ1-1, the full variable domain reads SQTIHQWPATLVQPVGSPLSLECTVEGTSNPNLYWYRQAAGRGLQLLFYSVGIGQISSEVPQNLSASRPQDRQFILSSKKLLLSDSGFYLCAWSVSRDTEAFFGQGTRLTVV.

This clone was detected a few times. V usage is TRBV24-1 and J usage is TRBJ2-7, with TRBD1 identical over 8 bases. The CDR3 contains 14 residues. The trim removed 2 bases at V and 3 bases at J, leaving 2 bases unmatched. Per germline, CDR1 KGHDR and CDR2 SFDVKD. The CDR3 region is CATSDSRGHYEQYF. CDR3 DNA sequence: TGTGCCACCAGTGATTCCAGGGGGCACTACGAGCAGTACTTC.

This clone was observed many times. V is TRBV5-1 and J is TRBJ2-1; 9 bases map to TRBD2. The length of the CDR3 is 14 residues. Per germline, CDR1 SGHRS and CDR2 YFSETQ. V lost 5 bases to trimming and J lost 9 bases; unmatched junction nucleotides: 9. This chain's CDR3 is CASSGGGAGSEQFF. DNA for the CDR3: TGCGCCAGCAGTGGCGGGGGGGCCGGGAGTGAGCAGTTCTTC.

This clone occurred many times. The chain uses TRBV6-6 and TRBJ2-7, with 7 nucleotides matching TRBD2. The CDR3 consists of 13 residues. The V segment lost 5 bases and the J segment 2 bases; nucleotides outside the gene matches: 3. Germline CDR1 and CDR2: MNHNY and SVGAGI (reference sequence). The CDR3 sequence: CASSLAATYEQYF. The CDR3 DNA is TGTGCCAGCAGTCTAGCGGCAACCTACGAGCAGTACTTC.

This clone was seen many times. The chain employs TRBV5-8 and TRBJ2-1; D is perhaps TRBD2 (6 bases). The CDR3 contains 15 residues. Germline assignment: CDR1 SGHTS and CDR2 YDEGEE. Trimming left V 2 bases short and J 5 bases short, with 14 bases between. CDR3 coding DNA: TGTGCCAGCAGCTTCACGGGGAGGATAAACAATGAGCAGTTCTTC. Its protein is CASSFTGRINNEQFF.